The 29 T cell receptor beta chains presented below share a single source sample, sequenced in a study of blood T cell repertoires in COVID-19. Profiled with immunoSEQ multiplex PCR; TCRdb holds only in-frame clones, not every one. This sample has 100,000 to 150,000 clones, with 88% found just once. Sequencing was carried out using peripheral blood. The source of these receptors is a man aged 65 to 85 with active COVID-19.

The chain couples TRBV5-1 to TRBJ2-1; TRBD2 agrees at 9 bases. The V gene's germline CDR1 is SGHRS and CDR2 YFSETQ. The CDR3 totals 15 residues. With V trimmed by 0 bases and J by 7 bases, 5 bases remained unmatched. The CDR3, as DNA: TGCGCCAGCAGCTTGGATAGCGGGGGTACAAATGAGCAGTTCTTC. It specifies CASSLDSGGTNEQFF.

V gene TRBV9 combines with J gene TRBJ1-2; no clear D gene. The germline gives CDR1 SGDLS, CDR2 YYNGEE. CDR3 length: 13 amino acids. V was shortened by 3 bases and J by 8 bases, with 14 bases between the two germline ends. The DNA of the CDR3 is TGTGCCAGCAGCGCTAGTGGATCGGTGGGCTACACCTTC. Its protein is CASSASGSVGYTF.

Comment on this clone: This specimen includes other DNA sequences encoding the same CDR3. This rearrangement joins TRBV28 to TRBJ1-5; 7 nucleotides align to TRBD1. V shed 6 bases, J shed 0 bases, and the junction held 2 bases outside the gene matches. Germline values: CDR1 MDHEN, CDR2 SYDVKM. The CDR3 has 14 residues. CDR3 nucleotide sequence: TGTGCCAGCAGGAGGGACAGTAGCAATCAGCCCCAGCATTTT. Amino acids: CASRRDSSNQPQHF.

V is TRBV4-2 and J is TRBJ2-1; D perhaps matches TRBD2 (6 bases). Per the germline V gene, CDR1 is LGHNA and CDR2 is YNFKEQ. V lost 4 bases, J lost 3 bases, and 16 bases lay in between. CDR3 length equals 16 residues. The CDR3 DNA reads as TGTGCCAGCAGCCTCCGTCCTAGCGACGGCTACAATGAGCAGTTCTTC. Its translation is CASSLRPSDGYNEQFF.

The chain employs TRBV28 and TRBJ1-1, with a possible D match to TRBD1 (5 bases). The CDR3 spans 15 residues. The germline V and J ends were trimmed by 2 bases and 4 bases, with 14 bases remaining between them. CDR1 MDHEN and CDR2 SYDVKM come from the germline V gene. The CDR3 DNA reads TGTGCCAGCAGTTTAGGGCAGGGTGGGTTCACTGAAGCTTTCTTT. As protein: CASSLGQGGFTEAFF.

CDR3 DNA: TGTGCCAGCAGCCGGGAGGGCAATCAGCCCCAGCATTTT. Its protein product is CASSREGNQPQHF. The gene calls are TRBV2 and TRBJ1-5, with no clear D. The CDR3 extends over 13 amino acids. CDR1 and CDR2 (germline): SNHLY, FYNNEI. Between the trimmed V and J ends, which lost 6 bases and 2 bases, there was a span of 8 bases. The whole variable domain, filled in from reference TRBV2 and TRBJ1-5, reads EPEVTQTPSHQVTQMGQEVILRCVPISNHLYFYWYRQILGQKVEFLVSFYNNEISEKSEIFDDQFSVERPDGSNFTLKIRSTKLEDSAMYFCASSREGNQPQHFGDGTRLSIL.

This clone was detected only a few times. J is TRBJ2-7 and V is TRBV6-5; 12 positions agree with TRBD2. CDR1 is MNHEY, CDR2 SVGAGI, per germline. The CDR3 length is 15 residues. J was trimmed by 3 bases and V by 6 bases; bases with no gene match: 6. For the CDR3, the DNA is TGTGCCAGCAGAGGGGGGACTAGCGGGTTCTACGAGCAGTACTTC. It encodes CASRGGTSGFYEQYF.

The chain joins TRBV7-2 to TRBJ2-7; tentatively, D is TRBD2 (7 bases). CDR1 SGHTA and CDR2 FQGNSA come from the germline V gene. This CDR3 contains 18 residues. Trimming cost V 1 base and J 4 bases, with 23 bases left between them. CDR3 residues: CASSLGGGTTLVRYEQYF. CDR3 bases: TGTGCCAGCAGCTTAGGAGGGGGGACTACCCTTGTAAGATACGAGCAGTACTTC.

The rearrangement joins TRBV9 to TRBJ2-2; TRBD2 aligns across 9 bases. The CDR3 sequence is 16 residues long. Germline CDR1 and CDR2: SGDLS and YYNGEE. The J segment lost 2 bases and the V segment lost 4 bases, leaving 6 bases of the junction unmatched. CDR3 DNA: TGTGCCAGCAGCCTGGGCGGGAGGGGAAACACCGGGGAGCTGTTTTTT. Protein sequence: CASSLGGRGNTGELFF.

J is TRBJ1-1 and V is TRBV2, with 7 bases aligning to TRBD1. Germline V gives CDR1 SNHLY, CDR2 FYNNEI. Trimming cost V 7 bases and J 7 bases; bases outside gene matches: 6. There are 12 residues in the CDR3. The CDR3 bases are TGTGCCAGCACCAGCGACAGGGTTGAAGCTTTCTTT. Translating it yields CASTSDRVEAFF.

The V call is TRBV27, the J call TRBJ1-4, with D perhaps matching TRBD1 (6 bases). CDR1 MNHEY and CDR2 SMNVEV come from the germline V gene (reference sequence). The CDR3 is 14 amino acids. Trimming took 5 bases from V and 7 from J, leaving 14 bases between them. The CDR3 here is CASSPRGLVEKLFF. The CDR3 coding sequence is TGTGCCAGCAGTCCGCGGGGGCTTGTTGAAAAACTGTTTTTT.

This clone was counted only a few times. The chain joins TRBV29-1 to TRBJ2-3, with D possibly being TRBD2 (5 bases). Trimming removed 4 bases at V and 4 bases at J, with 21 bases between. The CDR3 runs 16 residues. Per the germline V gene, CDR1 is SQVTM and CDR2 is ANQGSEA. The CDR3 coding sequence is TGCAGCGTTGGGGGAATGTGGGGAGTCGAGGCAGATACGCAGTATTTT. Translation: CSVGGMWGVEADTQYF.

The genes are TRBV6-5 and TRBJ2-7; D is unresolved. V was trimmed by 4 bases and J by 6 bases, leaving 10 bases between them. The CDR3 is 12 residues long. Germline lookup yields CDR1 MNHEY and CDR2 SVGAGI. CDR3 DNA: TGTGCCAGCAGTTCCAGGTTTTCCGAGCAGTACTTC. Its protein product is CASSSRFSEQYF.

The chain combines TRBV15 with TRBJ2-7; D perhaps matches TRBD2 (6 bases). Trimming took 0 bases from V and 0 from J, leaving 12 bases between them. The CDR3 runs to 16 residues. The germline CDR1 and CDR2 sequences are LNHNV and YYDKDF (reference sequence). The CDR3 protein is CATSRDLALSSYEQYF. The CDR3 region has the DNA TGTGCCACCAGCAGAGATCTAGCGCTAAGCTCCTACGAGCAGTACTTC.

The chain has TRBV25-1 and TRBJ2-4; unclear D gene. V lost 8 bases, J lost 6 bases, and 14 bases lay in between. CDR1 and CDR2 from the germline V gene are MGHDK and SYGVNS. The CDR3 runs to 13 residues. CDR3 in amino acids: CASGAYNGNIQYF. CDR3 bases: TGTGCCAGCGGAGCATACAACGGAAACATTCAGTACTTC.

The V gene is TRBV30, the J gene TRBJ2-3; perhaps TRBD2 as D (5 bases). The CDR3 has 12 residues. V gave up 3 bases and J gave up 4 bases, with 8 bases separating them. Germline V lookup: CDR1 GTSNPN, CDR2 SVGIG (reference sequence). CDR3 sequence reads: CAWSPGADTQYF. DNA for the CDR3: TGTGCCTGGAGCCCCGGGGCAGATACGCAGTATTTT.

Points on this clone: Different DNA sequences within this sample yield the same CDR3. V usage is TRBV6-5 and J usage is TRBJ1-1, with 7 positions matching TRBD1. V shed 2 bases and J 3 bases; nucleotides not matched to a gene: 3. CDR1 is MNHEY, CDR2 SVGAGI, per germline. CDR3 length: 14 residues. The CDR3 sequence: CASSYRDRDTEAFF. The CDR3 nucleotides read TGTGCCAGCAGTTACCGCGACAGGGACACTGAAGCTTTCTTT.

This clone was recorded many times. J is TRBJ1-3 and V is TRBV7-9; 7 nucleotides align to TRBD1. Germline CDR1 SEHNR, CDR2 FQNEAQ (reference sequence). The trim removed 5 bases at V and 2 bases at J, leaving 9 bases unmatched. The CDR3 length is 16 residues. The CDR3 here is CASSGTVGSPGNTIYF. In nucleotides, the CDR3 is TGTGCCAGCAGCGGGACAGTTGGCTCGCCTGGAAACACCATATATTTT.

This chain uses TRBV27 with TRBJ1-1, with no clear D. The germline V and J ends were trimmed by 2 bases and 3 bases, with 10 bases remaining between them. The CDR3 runs to 14 residues. Germline lookup yields CDR1 MNHEY and CDR2 SMNVEV (reference sequence). The CDR3 DNA follows: TGTGCCAGCAGTTTAACGGGTTTGGACACTGAAGCTTTCTTT. Its translation is CASSLTGLDTEAFF.

The chain joins TRBV27 to TRBJ1-2; the match to TRBD1 covers 10 bases. V was pared by 5 bases and J by 0 bases, with 9 bases of the junction left unmatched. Germline V lookup: CDR1 MNHEY, CDR2 SMNVEV (reference sequence). The CDR3 has 17 residues. The CDR3 DNA sequence: TGTGCCAGCAGTCCGCGGACAGGGGGGAGACCTAACTATGGCTACACCTTC. Its translation: CASSPRTGGRPNYGYTF.

The J gene is TRBJ2-2, the V gene TRBV6-6; 10 bases fit TRBD2. The ends lost 6 bases at V and 7 bases at J; junction bases unmatched: 11. The CDR3 consists of 16 residues. The germline V gene has CDR1 MNHNY and CDR2 SVGAGI (reference sequence). CDR3 sequence (DNA): TGTGCCAGCAGCGAGGGACTAGCGAGTTGGGTCGGGGAGCTGTTTTTT. Protein sequence: CASSEGLASWVGELFF.

The chain recombines TRBV27 with TRBJ1-2, with unresolved D. Germline CDR1 is MNHEY and CDR2 is SMNVEV (reference sequence). The CDR3 spans 13 residues. V lost 11 bases to trimming and J lost 0 bases, with 13 bases between them. The CDR3 bases are TGTGCCGCTCGGGCGGGAGCTAACTATGGCTACACCTTC. This translates into CAARAGANYGYTF.

V is TRBV6-1 and J is TRBJ1-5; no definite D call. There are 14 residues in the CDR3. The germline V and J ends were trimmed by 2 bases and 1 base, with 6 bases remaining between them. The germline V gene encodes CDR1 MNHNS and CDR2 SASEGT. Here the CDR3 reads CASSESQSNQPQHF. CDR3 sequence (DNA): TGTGCCAGCAGTGAAAGTCAGAGCAATCAGCCCCAGCATTTT.

The J gene is TRBJ2-7, the V gene TRBV27; 8 nucleotides agree with TRBD1. CDR1 and CDR2 from the germline V gene are MNHEY and SMNVEV (reference sequence). V shed 5 bases and J 4 bases; nucleotides not matched to a gene: 13. The CDR3 length is 16 residues. For the CDR3, the DNA is TGTGCCAGCAGTCCGGAAACCGGGACAGGTTATTACGAGCAGTACTTC. Its translation: CASSPETGTGYYEQYF.

The CDR3 protein is CASSQEPRLNTEAFF. The CDR3 DNA reads as TGTGCCAGCAGCCAAGAACCCAGGTTGAACACTGAAGCTTTCTTT. The chain employs TRBV4-2 and TRBJ1-1; D gene ambiguous. CDR1 LGHNA and CDR2 YNFKEQ come from the germline V gene. The CDR3 is made up of 15 amino acids. The V and J ends lost 0 bases and 0 bases respectively, with 8 bases between them.

The chain carries TRBV28 and TRBJ2-1; TRBD1 might be the D (6 bases). The length of the CDR3 is 13 residues. Per the germline V gene, CDR1 is MDHEN and CDR2 is SYDVKM. Deletions cut 7 bases from V and 4 bases from J, with 11 bases between. The chain's CDR3 is CASTTGLYNEQFF. The CDR3 DNA reads as TGTGCCAGCACCACAGGGCTGTACAATGAGCAGTTCTTC.

The gene calls are TRBV7-8 and TRBJ2-7; D may be TRBD1 (6 bases). Germline CDR1 and CDR2: SGHVS and FQNEAQ. This CDR3 contains 14 residues. V was clipped by 0 bases and J by 2 bases, with 8 bases between them. The CDR3 DNA reads TGTGCCAGCAGCTTAGCGACAGGAGCCTACGAGCAGTACTTC. This codes for CASSLATGAYEQYF.

This chain joins TRBV28 and TRBJ1-5; no definite D call. CDR3 length: 14 residues. Trimming stripped 6 bases from V and 4 bases from J, with 13 bases between. Germline CDR1 reads MDHEN; CDR2 reads SYDVKM. The CDR3 here is CASSQPPLNQPQHF. The CDR3 coding sequence is TGTGCCAGCAGCCAACCTCCCCTAAATCAGCCCCAGCATTTT. The full variable domain, in which reference TRBV28 and TRBJ1-5 provide the parts outside the CDR3, is DVKVTQSSRYLVKRTGEKVFLECVQDMDHENMFWYRQDPGLGLRLIYFSYDVKMKEKGDIPEGYSVSREKKERFSLILESASTNQTSMYLCASSQPPLNQPQHFGDGTRLSIL.

This rearrangement joins TRBV5-1 to TRBJ2-1, with D possibly TRBD2 on 5 matching bases. Germline CDR1 is SGHRS and CDR2 is YFSETQ. The CDR3 extends over 13 amino acids. Trimming removed 4 bases at V and 5 bases at J, with 10 bases between. The CDR3 loop reads CASSPGDNNEQFF. CDR3 bases: TGCGCCAGCAGCCCCGGGGATAACAATGAGCAGTTCTTC. The full variable domain, with the rest looked up from reference TRBV5-1 and TRBJ2-1, is KAGVTQTPRYLIKTRGQQVTLSCSPISGHRSVSWYQQTPGQGLQFLFEYFSETQRNKGNFPGRFSGRQFSNSRSEMNVSTLELGDSALYLCASSPGDNNEQFFGPGTRLTVL.